This passage covers 23 T cell receptor beta chains from one sample sequenced in a study of blood T cell repertoires in COVID-19. TCRdb keeps only in-frame clones here, not all; method: immunoSEQ multiplex PCR. The sample consists of some 45,000 clones, under 85% of them appearing once. Sequencing was carried out using peripheral blood. The receptors were gathered from a man older than 75 in a cohort sampled during active COVID-19.

CDR3 DNA: TGTGCCAGCAGCTTGACACCTGGCACTGAAGCTTTCTTT. This codes for CASSLTPGTEAFF. The rearrangement uses TRBV7-2 and TRBJ1-1; D is unresolved. Trimming took off 3 bases at V and 4 bases at J, with 9 bases between the two ends. Germline lookup yields CDR1 SGHTA and CDR2 FQGNSA. The CDR3 totals 13 residues.

The table lists this clone with a count of one. This chain links TRBV5-6 with TRBJ1-6; 7 nucleotides agree with TRBD1. Germline V gene lookup returns CDR1 SGHDT and CDR2 YYEEEE. This CDR3 has 15 residues. Trimming took 3 bases from V and 4 from J; bases not matched to a gene: 4. CDR3 protein: CASSSDRVYNSPLHF. The CDR3, as DNA: TGTGCCAGCAGCTCAGACAGGGTGTATAATTCACCCCTCCACTTT.

The chain combines TRBV24-1 with TRBJ2-5; 8 bases fit TRBD2. Trimming took 3 bases from V and 4 from J; bases not matched to a gene: 3. Looked up from germline, CDR1 is KGHDR and CDR2 is SFDVKD. The CDR3 is made up of 14 amino acids. CDR3 bases: TGTGCCACCAGTGATGGCCGGGGGGGAGAGACCCAGTACTTC. This sequence encodes CATSDGRGGETQYF.

The J gene is TRBJ1-1, the V gene TRBV28; D is unclear. The germline CDR1 and CDR2 sequences are MDHEN and SYDVKM. V was trimmed by 2 bases and J by 8 bases, leaving 9 bases between them. This CDR3 contains 12 residues. The CDR3 spells CASSLRRAEAFF. CDR3 sequence (DNA): TGTGCCAGCAGTTTAAGGAGGGCAGAAGCTTTCTTT. The entire variable domain, with the rest obtained from reference TRBV28 and TRBJ1-1, is as follows: DVKVTQSSRYLVKRTGEKVFLECVQDMDHENMFWYRQDPGLGLRLIYFSYDVKMKEKGDIPEGYSVSREKKERFSLILESASTNQTSMYLCASSLRRAEAFFGQGTRLTVV.

The chain uses TRBV25-1 and TRBJ1-2; D gene uncertain. V was trimmed by 4 bases and J by 4 bases, leaving 10 bases between them. Germline CDR1 and CDR2: MGHDK and SYGVNS. This CDR3 comprises 13 residues. The CDR3 nucleotides read TGTGCCAGCAGTGTTTCAGACACCTATGGCTACACCTTC. It codes for CASSVSDTYGYTF.

This chain joins TRBV18 and TRBJ1-1; D gene ambiguous. This CDR3 contains 15 residues. Germline assignment: CDR1 KGHSH and CDR2 LQKENI. Trimming left V 2 bases short and J 1 base short, with 11 bases between. The CDR3 sequence is CASSPLAGGNTEAFF. In DNA, the CDR3 is TGTGCCAGCTCACCATTAGCAGGAGGGAACACTGAAGCTTTCTTT.

The chain has TRBV5-6 and TRBJ1-1; 10 nucleotides match TRBD1. V was clipped by 3 bases and J by 4 bases; unmatched bases: 0. The germline CDR1 and CDR2 sequences are SGHDT and YYEEEE. The CDR3 sequence is 13 residues long. The CDR3 spells CASSWTGGTEAFF. CDR3 DNA: TGTGCCAGCAGCTGGACAGGGGGCACTGAAGCTTTCTTT. The complete variable domain, with remaining parts taken from reference TRBV5-6 and TRBJ1-1, reads DAGVTQSPTHLIKTRGQQVTLRCSPKSGHDTVSWYQQALGQGPQFIFQYYEEEERQRGNFPDRFSGHQFPNYSSELNVNALLLGDSALYLCASSWTGGTEAFFGQGTRLTVV.

The chain is built from TRBV28 and TRBJ2-7; perhaps TRBD1 as D (6 bases). The V gene lost 6 bases and the J gene lost 4 bases, with 10 bases spanning the gap. Germline-derived CDR1 and CDR2 are MDHEN and SYDVKM. CDR3 size: 12 residues. The CDR3 nucleotides are TGTGCCAGCAGGATACAGGGTTACGAGCAGTACTTC. Residues: CASRIQGYEQYF.

This clone was observed a single time. This chain connects TRBV7-2 to TRBJ2-7; 8 bases agree with TRBD2. Germline V CDR1 and CDR2: SGHTA, FQGNSA. V shed 5 bases and J 2 bases; nucleotides not matched to a gene: 5. The CDR3 runs 14 residues. This CDR3 reads CASSPTSGPYEQYF. The CDR3 DNA is TGTGCCAGCAGCCCCACTAGCGGCCCCTACGAGCAGTACTTC. Combining the CDR3 with reference TRBV7-2 and TRBJ2-7 gives the whole variable domain GAGVSQSPSNKVTEKGKDVELRCDPISGHTALYWYRQSLGQGLEFLIYFQGNSAPDKSGLPSDRFSAERTGGSVSTLTIQRTQQEDSAVYLCASSPTSGPYEQYFGPGTRLTVT.

The chain uses TRBV7-9 and TRBJ1-1; weak D call: TRBD1 (6 bases). Trimming took 6 bases from V and 6 from J, leaving 17 bases between them. This CDR3 region has 14 residues. Looked up from germline, CDR1 is SEHNR and CDR2 is FQNEAQ (reference sequence). The CDR3 region is CASRPTGPGAEAFF. The CDR3 DNA sequence: TGTGCCAGCAGGCCGACAGGCCCAGGGGCTGAAGCTTTCTTT.

The chain is built from TRBV7-8 and TRBJ1-3; the D is unclear. The CDR3 is made up of 16 amino acids. Trimming stripped 4 bases from V and 4 bases from J, with 17 bases between. Germline CDR1 is SGHVS and CDR2 is FQNEAQ. CDR3 residues: CASSSSTGPSGNTIYF. The CDR3 bases are TGTGCCAGCAGCTCATCGACGGGTCCATCCGGAAACACCATATATTTT.

The rearrangement links TRBV28 to TRBJ2-7; weak D call: TRBD2 (5 bases). Between the trimmed V and J ends, which lost 7 bases and 2 bases, there was a span of 15 bases. The germline V gene encodes CDR1 MDHEN and CDR2 SYDVKM. CDR3 length equals 14 residues. The CDR3 DNA reads as TGTGCCAGCACCCCTCGGGGATTGACCTACGAGCAGTACTTC. Its translation: CASTPRGLTYEQYF.

The table lists this clone with a count of one. The chain joins TRBV6-2 or TRBV6-3 to TRBJ2-1; no definite D call. Per germline, CDR1 MNHEY and CDR2 SVGEGT. Trimming removed 2 bases at V and 0 bases at J, with 8 bases between. The CDR3 is made up of 15 amino acids. In DNA, the CDR3 is TGTGCCAGCAGTTACAGCTCGAGCTCCTACAATGAGCAGTTCTTC. Its protein is CASSYSSSSYNEQFF.

CDR3 in amino acids: CASTLERAGYTF. Here the CDR3 DNA reads TGTGCCAGCACCCTTGAGAGGGCAGGCTACACCTTC. The chain couples TRBV2 to TRBJ1-2; D is unclear. CDR1 is SNHLY and CDR2 is FYNNEI in the germline V gene. CDR3 length: 12 amino acids. V was pared by 7 bases and J by 8 bases, with 14 bases between.

The chain employs TRBV5-4 and TRBJ1-2; D is unclear. This CDR3 comprises 13 residues. The germline CDR1 and CDR2 sequences are SGHNT and YYREEE (reference sequence). V shed 0 bases and J shed 5 bases, with 8 bases lying between them. CDR3 sequence: CASSLGGEYGYTF. In DNA, the CDR3 is TGTGCCAGCAGCTTGGGGGGAGAGTATGGCTACACCTTC.

V gene TRBV11-3 combines with J gene TRBJ2-7, with D tentatively TRBD1 (6 bases). Germline loops: CDR1 SGHNT, CDR2 YENEEA. This CDR3 has 13 amino acids. The ends were cut back, 5 bases at V and 5 bases at J, with 13 bases in the middle. CDR3 amino acids: CASSEQGVNEQYF. In DNA form, the CDR3 reads TGTGCCAGCAGCGAACAGGGAGTCAACGAGCAGTACTTC.

The rearrangement joins TRBV7-2 to TRBJ1-5; D unresolved. The V gene's germline CDR1 is SGHTA and CDR2 FQGNSA. This CDR3 is 15 amino acids long. V was trimmed by 0 bases and J by 4 bases, leaving 10 bases between them. This CDR3 reads CASSLAGGQNQPQHF. The CDR3 DNA reads TGTGCCAGCAGCTTAGCCGGTGGTCAAAATCAGCCCCAGCATTTT.

The chain has TRBV7-9 and TRBJ2-5, with TRBD2 as a possible D gene (5 bases). Germline loops: CDR1 SEHNR, CDR2 FQNEAQ (reference sequence). Between the trimmed V and J ends, which lost 0 bases and 2 bases, there was a span of 10 bases. The CDR3 covers 15 residues. The CDR3 DNA is TGTGCCAGCAGCTTAGCGCGGACTGTACAAGAGACCCAGTACTTC. It is translated as CASSLARTVQETQYF. The complete variable domain, with remaining parts taken from reference TRBV7-9 and TRBJ2-5, reads DTGVSQNPRHKITKRGQNVTFRCDPISEHNRLYWYRQTLGQGPEFLTYFQNEAQLEKSRLLSDRFSAERPKGSFSTLEIQRTEQGDSAMYLCASSLARTVQETQYFGPGTRLLVL.

The chain links TRBV3-1 (or the pseudogene TRBV3-2) to TRBJ1-2; D uncertain. The CDR3 extends over 14 amino acids. Trimming shortened V by 2 bases and J by 6 bases, and 13 bases separated the two germline ends. Germline values: CDR1 LGHDT, CDR2 YNNKEL (reference sequence). CDR3 loop: CASSQYAGSNGYTF. For the CDR3, the DNA is TGTGCCAGCAGCCAATATGCAGGATCCAATGGCTACACCTTC.

This chain links TRBV14 with TRBJ2-1, with 9 positions matching TRBD2. This CDR3 has 16 residues. Trimming at V came to 3 bases and at J to 2 bases, leaving 5 bases not matched to a gene. CDR1 and CDR2 (germline): SGHDN, FVKESK. CDR3 region: CASSHIAGGPYNEQFF. In DNA form, the CDR3 reads TGTGCCAGCAGCCATATCGCGGGAGGGCCCTACAATGAGCAGTTCTTC.

As for this clone: The junction shows a germline mismatch at one end, possibly a read error. The gene calls are TRBV7-7 and TRBJ1-1; D unclear. In germline, CDR1 is SSHAT, CDR2 FNYEAQ (reference sequence). The CDR3 contains 16 residues. The CDR3 sequence: CASSHHGKSGNTEAFF. The CDR3 DNA sequence: TGTGCTAGCAGCCACCACGGCAAGTCAGGGAACACTGAAGCTTTCTTT.

This chain connects TRBV19 to TRBJ2-2; the match to TRBD1 covers 9 bases. V lost 5 bases to trimming and J lost 6 bases; unmatched junction nucleotides: 7. The CDR3 spans 15 residues. The germline V gene has CDR1 LNHDA and CDR2 SQIVND (reference sequence). CDR3 residues: CASSEGDRDPGELFF. The CDR3 DNA reads TGTGCCAGTAGTGAGGGGGACAGGGACCCCGGGGAGCTGTTTTTT. Using reference TRBV19 and TRBJ2-2 for the parts outside the CDR3, the full variable domain is DGGITQSPKYLFRKEGQNVTLSCEQNLNHDAMYWYRQDPGQGLRLIYYSQIVNDFQKGDIAEGYSVSREKKESFPLTVTSAQKNPTAFYLCASSEGDRDPGELFFGEGSRLTVL.

The gene calls are TRBV6-6 and TRBJ2-4, with TRBD2 identical over 9 bases. The junction had 22 bases not matched to a gene; V was cut back by 6 bases and J by 1 base. There are 21 residues in the CDR3. Germline CDR1 reads MNHNY; CDR2 reads SVGAGI (reference sequence). The CDR3 bases are TGTGCCAGCAGCCCCTCCTCTTTAGCGGGAGAGGGGGGTAGGGCCAAAAACATTCAGTACTTC. It codes for CASSPSSLAGEGGRAKNIQYF.